The 30 T cell receptor beta chains listed next were all sequenced from one sample in a study of blood T cells in healthy people across ages. It was with a sample-barcoded 5' primer and a J-beta primer mix that a second PCR of about 6 to 12 cycles was run. From the 5' RACE reads, TCRdb called clonotypes with MiXCR, one entry per CDR3 protein. The table records around 1.7 million distinct CDR3 sequences, roughly 27% of them present only once. Sequencing was performed on blood. The source of these receptors is a woman younger than 45 in good health.

The chain has TRBV12-3 or TRBV12-4 and TRBJ1-1; 7 bases fit TRBD1. The CDR3 contains 14 residues. Germline trimming cut 6 bases from V and 1 base from J; bases unmatched to any gene: 5. DNA for the CDR3: TGTGCCAGCAGAACAGGGGTACGGAACACTGAAGCTTTCTTT. Encoded protein: CASRTGVRNTEAFF.

The CDR3 is CASSARQGSPYEQYF. The CDR3 coding sequence is TGTGCCAGCAGCGCACGACAGGGGAGCCCCTACGAGCAGTACTTC. The chain couples TRBV7-2 to TRBJ2-7; 8 nucleotides align to TRBD1. Germline-derived CDR1 and CDR2 are SGHTA and FQGNSA. With 5 bases clipped from V and 2 bases from J, the junction kept 8 bases outside the gene matches. The CDR3 is 15 residues long.

This clonotype came up many times. The genes are TRBV4-3 and TRBJ2-5, with D hard to call. The CDR3 covers 16 residues. The V end was cut by 0 bases, the J end by 1 base, with 12 bases between. Per germline, CDR1 LGHNA and CDR2 YSLEER. The CDR3 nucleotides read TGCGCCAGCAGCCAAGAAGAGGCAGGTCCCCAAGAGACCCAGTACTTC. Amino acid sequence: CASSQEEAGPQETQYF.

J is TRBJ2-3 and V is TRBV2, with 10 positions matching TRBD2. CDR3 size: 16 residues. V was clipped by 5 bases and J by 6 bases; unmatched bases: 11. Germline-derived CDR1 and CDR2 are SNHLY and FYNNEI. For the CDR3, the DNA is TGTGCCAGCAGTAGCGAGGGGAGCGGGGGGGCGGATACGCAGTATTTT. Protein sequence: CASSSEGSGGADTQYF. The full variable domain, completed using reference TRBV2 and TRBJ2-3, is EPEVTQTPSHQVTQMGQEVILRCVPISNHLYFYWYRQILGQKVEFLVSFYNNEISEKSEIFDDQFSVERPDGSNFTLKIRSTKLEDSAMYFCASSSEGSGGADTQYFGPGTRLTVL.

This clonotype has at least ten counts. V usage is TRBV5-1 and J usage is TRBJ2-6, with a possible D match to TRBD2 (6 bases). V was trimmed by 1 base and J by 0 bases, leaving 14 bases between them. Germline V CDR1 and CDR2: SGHRS, YFSETQ. CDR3 length: 18 amino acids. In nucleotides, the CDR3 is TGCGCCAGCAGCTTGCGGGCAGGAGGGGCCTCTGGGGCCAACGTCCTGACTTTC. Encoded protein: CASSLRAGGASGANVLTF.

This clonotype came up many times. The rearrangement joins TRBV12-3 or TRBV12-4 to TRBJ1-5; D is ambiguous. Trimming removed 10 bases from V and 4 bases from J, with 20 bases in between. This CDR3 spans 15 amino acids. The CDR3 DNA sequence: TGTGCCACCAGGTTGGATGGAGTCCAGAATCAGCCCCAGCATTTT. This encodes CATRLDGVQNQPQHF.

J is TRBJ1-3 and V is TRBV7-8, with unresolved D. V was clipped by 1 base and J by 4 bases, with 5 bases between them. Germline V CDR1 and CDR2: SGHVS, FQNEAQ. CDR3 length: 13 amino acids. CDR3 residues: CASSLVGGNTIYF. The CDR3 coding sequence is TGTGCCAGCAGCTTAGTAGGGGGAAACACCATATATTTT.

The V gene is TRBV2, the J gene TRBJ2-1, with D uncertain. Deletions cut 3 bases from V and 4 bases from J, with 13 bases between. This CDR3 contains 15 residues. Germline V gives CDR1 SNHLY, CDR2 FYNNEI. CDR3 loop: CASSEVGQIYNEQFF. The DNA for the CDR3 is TGTGCCAGCAGTGAGGTCGGGCAGATATACAATGAGCAGTTCTTC.

This rearrangement joins TRBV29-1 to TRBJ2-1; D is unclear. Per germline, CDR1 SQVTM and CDR2 ANQGSEA. The germline V and J ends were trimmed by 2 bases and 7 bases, with 3 bases remaining between them. This CDR3 spans 10 amino acids. CDR3 DNA sequence: TGCAGCGTTGAATTGAATGAGCAGTTCTTC. Protein: CSVELNEQFF.

This chain connects TRBV30 to TRBJ2-1; the match to TRBD2 covers 10 bases. This CDR3 contains 17 residues. V shed 3 bases and J 5 bases; nucleotides not matched to a gene: 13. Germline V lookup: CDR1 GTSNPN, CDR2 SVGIG (reference sequence). The CDR3 region has the DNA TGTGCCTGGAGCGGTGCCCAGCGGGGGGGGTTTCACAATGAGCAGTTCTTC. Its protein product is CAWSGAQRGGFHNEQFF.

Concerning this clonotype itself: The junction differs from germline at one of its ends, possibly a read error. The chain is built from TRBV20-1 and TRBJ1-2; D remains unclear. The CDR3 is 13 amino acids. Germline V gene sequence: CDR1 DFQATT, CDR2 SNEGSKA (reference sequence). The CDR3 nucleotides are TGCAGTGCTAGAGATTGGGGTTTTGATGGCTACATCTTC. Residues: CSARDWGFDGYIF.

The chain employs TRBV6-2 or TRBV6-3 and TRBJ2-3; TRBD2 matches 14 bases. The CDR3 has 19 residues. The V and J ends lost 6 bases and 1 base, in that order; junction bases with no gene match: 12. Germline assignment: CDR1 MNHEY and CDR2 SVGEGT. The CDR3 loop is CASRLLPTSGRVGTDTQYF. CDR3 coding DNA: TGTGCCAGCAGGCTACTCCCGACTAGCGGGAGGGTGGGCACAGATACGCAGTATTTT.

The V gene is TRBV30, the J gene TRBJ2-1; D not certain. Trimming stripped 0 bases from V and 6 bases from J, with 9 bases between. The length of the CDR3 is 13 residues. Germline assignment: CDR1 GTSNPN and CDR2 SVGIG (reference sequence). Here the CDR3 DNA reads TGTGCCTGGAGTGTACGCTCTAGCAATGAGCAGTTCTTC. It yields the protein CAWSVRSSNEQFF.

Many counts were recorded for this clonotype. The CDR3: CASSPHDRYEQYF. CDR3 in DNA: TGTGCCAGCAGTCCCCATGACCGATACGAGCAGTACTTC. V is TRBV6-6 and J is TRBJ2-7; D not resolved. This CDR3 has 13 amino acids. V was clipped by 5 bases and J by 4 bases, with 12 bases between them. Looked up from germline, CDR1 is MNHNY and CDR2 is SVGAGI (reference sequence).

The chain links TRBV20-1 to TRBJ2-1, with D possibly TRBD2 on 6 matching bases. Trimming left V 5 bases short and J 4 bases short, with 21 bases between. Germline CDR1 DFQATT, CDR2 SNEGSKA (reference sequence). The CDR3 has 16 residues. The CDR3: CSAPDPTGGVYNEQFF. DNA of the CDR3: TGCAGTGCTCCCGACCCTACTGGCGGGGTATACAATGAGCAGTTCTTC.

The sample holds a few counts of this clonotype. This sequence joins TRBV10-3 and TRBJ1-2; 8 bases line up with TRBD1. V dropped 6 bases and J dropped 6; count of bases not matched to a gene: 6. In germline, CDR1 is ENHRY, CDR2 SYGVKD. This CDR3 spans 13 amino acids. The DNA of the CDR3 is TGTGCCATCAGCCCGGACAGGGCCCATGGCTACACCTTC. It codes for CAISPDRAHGYTF.

The chain combines TRBV21-1 with TRBJ2-1; the table's D call of TRBD1 was not tested on the DNA. TRBV21-1 is shown as a pseudogene. CDR3 length equals 22 residues. The CDR3 region is CASSKAHGPTKAGTGSHNEQFF. DNA for the CDR3: TGTGCCAGCAGCAAAGCCCACGGGCCCACAAAAGCCGGGACAGGGAGTCACAATGAGCAGTTCTTC.

The chain couples TRBV12-5 to TRBJ1-3; maybe TRBD1 (5 bases). CDR3 length equals 14 residues. V lost 4 bases and J lost 0, with 7 bases in between. The germline CDR1 and CDR2 sequences are LGHNT and FRNRAP. CDR3 nucleotide sequence: TGTGCTAGTGGTTCAGGGCCCTCTGGAAACACCATATATTTT. This translates into CASGSGPSGNTIYF.

The rearrangement joins TRBV12-3 or TRBV12-4 to TRBJ2-7; 10 bases are a match to TRBD2. V shed 4 bases and J 3 bases; nucleotides not matched to a gene: 9. This CDR3 region has 16 residues. CDR3 coding DNA: TGTGCCAGCAGTTCCAGCACTAGCGGGGAACTCTACGAGCAGTACTTC. As protein: CASSSSTSGELYEQYF.

This chain connects TRBV6-6 to TRBJ2-1, with D perhaps TRBD2 (5 bases). Germline lookup yields CDR1 MNHNY and CDR2 SVGAGI (reference sequence). The CDR3 sequence is 15 residues long. Trimming removed 2 bases at V and 4 bases at J, with 12 bases between. The CDR3 coding sequence is TGTGCCAGCAGTTACCTAGCAGGTCGATACAATGAGCAGTTCTTC. This encodes CASSYLAGRYNEQFF.

The J gene is TRBJ2-4, the V gene TRBV7-9, with D hard to call. The germline V and J ends were trimmed by 0 bases and 13 bases, with 16 bases remaining between them. The CDR3 has 14 amino acids. Germline V gene data show CDR1 as SEHNR and CDR2 as FQNEAQ (reference sequence). CDR3 sequence (DNA): TGTGCCAGCAGCTTAGCGGTGACTCCAAATGAGCAGTACTTC. It codes for CASSLAVTPNEQYF.

The CDR3 here is CSVASGDQPQHF. The CDR3 bases are TGCAGTGTCGCGTCGGGAGATCAGCCCCAGCATTTT. The rearrangement links TRBV20-1 to TRBJ1-5; D unresolved. Trimming pared 7 bases from V and 5 bases from J, leaving 12 bases between. Germline CDR1 is DFQATT and CDR2 is SNEGSKA (reference sequence). The CDR3 covers 12 residues.

The V and J genes are TRBV20-1 and TRBJ2-1; 10 bases are a match to TRBD2. This CDR3 has 14 amino acids. The germline CDR1 and CDR2 sequences are DFQATT and SNEGSKA (reference sequence). The CDR3 nucleotides are TGCAGCGCTCCTCAATTTGGACTAGCGGTAGAGCAGTTCTTC. It codes for CSAPQFGLAVEQFF.

V usage is TRBV6-1 and J usage is TRBJ1-4, with TRBD1 as a possible D gene (5 bases). V was shortened by 6 bases and J by 6 bases, with 26 bases between the two germline ends. The germline CDR1 and CDR2 sequences are MNHNS and SASEGT. This CDR3 has 18 amino acids. CDR3 protein: CASRGLRASGPGDEKLFF. DNA for the CDR3: TGTGCCAGCAGGGGGCTTCGGGCCTCGGGCCCGGGTGATGAAAAACTGTTTTTT.

This chain connects TRBV29-1 to TRBJ1-1; maybe TRBD1 (5 bases). This CDR3 has 13 residues. Germline CDR1 reads SQVTM; CDR2 reads ANQGSEA. Trimming took 6 bases from V and 4 from J, leaving 15 bases between them. CDR3 DNA sequence: TGCAGCGTCGGCGCCTACGGGGGCACTGAAGCTTTCTTT. As protein: CSVGAYGGTEAFF.

With regard to this clonotype: Germline is not matched at one junction end, which may reflect a read error. The genes are TRBV12-3 or TRBV12-4 and TRBJ2-6, with D perhaps matching TRBD1 or TRBD2 (6 bases each). The CDR3 contains 16 residues. The CDR3 reads CASSALGGSGTNVLTF. CDR3 DNA: TGTGCCAGCAGTGCCCTCGGGGGCAGTGGGACCAACGTCCTGACTTTC.

This clonotype was seen only a few times. The CDR3 is CASSLRSGTYNEQFF. DNA of the CDR3: TGTGCCAGCAGCCTCCGGTCGGGGACCTACAATGAGCAGTTCTTC. The rearrangement uses TRBV12-3 or TRBV12-4 and TRBJ2-1; D is possibly TRBD2 (5 bases). Between the trimmed V and J ends, which lost 6 bases and 2 bases, there was a span of 14 bases. This CDR3 comprises 15 residues.

This clonotype was counted between two and nine times. CDR3 in DNA: TGTGCCAGCAGCTCATTCCGAACGACAGGGGCACATGGCTACACCTTC. Its protein product is CASSSFRTTGAHGYTF. The chain joins TRBV7-9 to TRBJ1-2; TRBD1 agrees at 8 bases. Germline lookup yields CDR1 SEHNR and CDR2 FQNEAQ (reference sequence). This CDR3 contains 16 residues. The V gene end was trimmed by 4 bases and the J gene end by 6 bases; junction bases not matched to a gene: 13.

As to this clonotype: The junction departs from the called germline gene at one end, perhaps through a read error. The chain uses TRBV10-3 and TRBJ2-5; weak D call: TRBD1 (5 bases). There are 14 residues in the CDR3. CDR1 ENHRY and CDR2 SYGVKD come from the germline V gene. The CDR3 DNA reads as TGTGCCATCAGTGAGTCTGGGGCCCCAGAGGCCCAGTACTTC. This gives the protein CAISESGAPEAQYF.

This chain uses TRBV5-1 with TRBJ2-7; 7 positions match TRBD1. Germline CDR1 SGHRS, CDR2 YFSETQ. CDR3 length: 16 residues. The trim removed 0 bases at V and 3 bases at J, leaving 9 bases unmatched. In DNA form, the CDR3 reads TGCGCCAGCAGCTTGGGGATAGGGGGCCTGTTCTACGAGCAGTACTTC. Translation: CASSLGIGGLFYEQYF.